This is a list of T cell receptor beta chains from one sample in a study of blood T cell repertoires in COVID-19. Assay used: immunoSEQ multiplex PCR; TCRdb lists only in-frame clones, some missing. There are 150,000 or so clones in the sample; about 92% occur only once, and 2% lies in the top ten. The sample comprised peripheral blood. These receptors all stem from a woman between 55 and 75 years old with COVID-19, enrolled during active disease. Each CDR3 is given with its conserved first and last residue. D genes are given only for firm matches. Where a row states a size, it is once, few, many or the class of an expanded clone; other rows omit it.

V	J	size	D	CDR3	DNA
TRBV10-3	TRBJ2-1	-	-	CAISESGLNYNEQFF	TGTGCCATCAGTGAGTCAGGACTCAACTACAATGAGCAGTTCTTC
TRBV5-5	TRBJ1-6	-	TRBD1	CASSRETGGTSGYNSPLHF	TGTGCCAGCAGTCGAGAGACAGGGGGGACGTCGGGATATAATTCACCCCTCCACTTT
TRBV28	TRBJ1-1	once	TRBD1	CASSPGQGAPKTEAFF	TGTGCCAGCAGCCCTGGACAGGGGGCGCCGAAAACTGAAGCTTTCTTT
TRBV3-1/TRBV3-2	TRBJ1-2	-	-	CASSQDVRGYTF	TGTGCCAGCAGCCAAGACGTCCGTGGCTACACCTTC
TRBV27	TRBJ1-5	-	TRBD1	CASSRSGGGQPQHF	TGTGCCAGCAGTAGGTCAGGGGGTGGTCAGCCCCAGCATTTT
TRBV7-8	TRBJ2-1	-	TRBD2	CASSLVAGTSGYNEQFF	TGTGCCAGCAGCTTAGTTGCGGGGACTAGCGGTTACAATGAGCAGTTCTTC
TRBV3-1/TRBV3-2	TRBJ1-2	-	-	CASSLNAREKGYTF	TGTGCCAGCAGCCTAAATGCTAGGGAGAAAGGCTACACCTTC
TRBV7-2	TRBJ1-1	once	TRBD1	CASTRDRGLNTEAFF	TGTGCCAGCACAAGGGACAGGGGGTTGAACACTGAAGCTTTCTTT
TRBV7-8	TRBJ2-7	-	-	CASRSPSYEQYF	TGTGCCAGTCGTAGTCCCTCCTACGAGCAGTACTTC
TRBV7-6	TRBJ2-2	-	TRBD1	CASSFRDRGRLTGELFF	TGTGCCAGCAGCTTCAGGGACAGGGGAAGGCTTACCGGGGAGCTGTTTTTT
TRBV7-2	TRBJ1-2	-	-	CASSLGGGNYGYTF	TGTGCCAGCAGCTTGGGGGGTGGTAACTATGGCTACACCTTC
TRBV9	TRBJ1-2	-	-	CASSAEGRGNYGYTF	TGTGCCAGCAGCGCCGAGGGGCGGGGAAACTATGGCTACACCTTC
TRBV12-3/TRBV12-4	TRBJ1-2	-	-	CASSAGLYGYTF	TGTGCCAGCAGTGCGGGACTTTATGGCTACACCTTC
TRBV6-1	TRBJ1-1	once	-	CASSEQRFRARGTEAFF	TGTGCCAGCAGTGAGCAACGGTTTAGGGCTAGGGGCACTGAAGCTTTCTTT
TRBV18	TRBJ2-7	-	-	CASSPPSRASYEQYF	TGTGCCAGCTCACCTCCCTCCAGGGCTTCCTACGAGCAGTACTTC
TRBV6-5	TRBJ1-6	-	-	CASRLGTPDSPLHF	TGTGCCAGCAGGTTAGGGACACCTGATTCACCCCTCCACTTT
TRBV9	TRBJ1-3	-	TRBD1	CASSTRTGLNSGNTIYF	TGTGCCAGCAGCACCCGGACAGGGCTAAACTCTGGAAACACCATATATTTT
TRBV3-1/TRBV3-2	TRBJ1-1	-	TRBD1	CASSYTGGSYGAEAFF	TGTGCCAGCAGCTATACAGGGGGCTCGTATGGAGCTGAAGCTTTCTTT
TRBV9	TRBJ2-7	-	-	CASSVVPSGYEQYF	TGTGCCAGCAGCGTAGTGCCCAGCGGATACGAGCAGTACTTC
TRBV11-2	TRBJ2-1	few	TRBD2	CASSPVGPASGGNEQFF	TGTGCCAGCAGCCCGGTAGGTCCGGCTAGCGGGGGGAATGAGCAGTTCTTC
TRBV3-1/TRBV3-2	TRBJ2-1	once	TRBD2	CASSPSGGANEQFF	TGTGCCAGCAGCCCGAGCGGGGGGGCCAATGAGCAGTTCTTC
TRBV5-1	TRBJ2-3	-	-	CASSLAGLPLNTDTQYF	TGCGCCAGCAGCTTGGCGGGACTTCCCTTAAACACAGATACGCAGTATTTT
TRBV7-2	TRBJ1-5	-	TRBD1	CASSPDRGSNQPQHF	TGTGCCAGCAGCCCGGACAGGGGTAGCAATCAGCCCCAGCATTTT
TRBV19	TRBJ1-2	-	-	CASSIQGAYGYTF	TGTGCCAGTAGTATTCAGGGTGCCTATGGCTACACCTTC
TRBV3-1/TRBV3-2	TRBJ2-2	-	TRBD2	CASSRTSAGELFF	TGTGCCAGCAGCCGGACTAGCGCCGGGGAGCTGTTTTTT
TRBV20-1	TRBJ1-2	-	-	CSGRTDYGYTF	TGCAGTGGCCGGACTGACTATGGCTACACCTTC
TRBV19	TRBJ1-2	-	-	CASSIQGRRINGYTF	TGTGCCAGTAGTATCCAGGGGCGGAGGATTAATGGCTACACCTTC
TRBV5-1	TRBJ2-7	-	-	CASSFPSGRTDYEQYF	TGCGCCAGCAGCTTCCCTTCCGGGAGAACCGACTACGAGCAGTACTTC
TRBV6-5	TRBJ1-2	-	TRBD1	CASSYRIQGDYGYTF	TGTGCCAGCAGTTACCGAATCCAGGGGGACTATGGCTACACCTTC
TRBV19	TRBJ1-4	-	-	CASRRQGTQNEKLFF	TGTGCCAGTAGACGGCAGGGGACCCAAAATGAAAAACTGTTTTTT
TRBV7-9	TRBJ1-1	-	-	CASSPTGLGTEAFF	TGTGCCAGCAGCCCCACAGGGCTGGGCACTGAAGCTTTCTTT
TRBV5-5	TRBJ1-2	-	-	CASTGGGQGYTF	TGTGCCAGCACCGGGGGGGGTCAAGGCTACACCTTC
TRBV13	TRBJ1-4	-	TRBD1	CASSFGRRQGFRKLFF	TGTGCCAGCAGCTTCGGGAGACGACAGGGGTTTCGAAAACTGTTTTTT
TRBV7-2	TRBJ1-2	few	-	CASSLAFATEYGYTF	TGTGCCAGCAGCTTAGCGTTCGCGACAGAATATGGCTACACCTTC
TRBV5-4	TRBJ1-5	-	-	CASSSAENGRNQPQHF	TGTGCCAGCAGCTCCGCTGAAAATGGGAGAAATCAGCCCCAGCATTTT
TRBV30	TRBJ1-5	-	-	CAWSYSSNQPQHF	TGTGCCTGGAGTTATAGTAGCAATCAGCCCCAGCATTTT
TRBV13	TRBJ2-7	-	TRBD1	CASSLRTGAYEQYF	TGTGCCAGCAGCTTAAGGACAGGGGCTTACGAGCAGTACTTC
TRBV4-2	TRBJ1-1	few	-	CASSQVLLGGTEAFF	TGTGCCAGCAGCCAAGTCCTATTGGGGGGCACTGAAGCTTTCTTT
TRBV3-1/TRBV3-2	TRBJ2-1	-	TRBD2	CASSRPPGLAGVAYNEQFF	TGTGCCAGCAGCCGCCCACCGGGACTAGCGGGGGTCGCGTACAATGAGCAGTTCTTC
TRBV7-2	TRBJ2-3	-	-	CASSFSRLSADTQYF	TGTGCCAGCAGCTTCTCACGACTATCCGCAGATACGCAGTATTTT
TRBV19	TRBJ1-6	-	-	CASAVEGWDSPLHF	TGTGCCAGTGCGGTGGAGGGATGGGATTCACCCCTCCACTTT
TRBV29-1	TRBJ1-4	-	-	CSVAQGLSNEKLFF	TGCAGCGTCGCCCAGGGTCTCTCTAATGAAAAACTGTTTTTT
TRBV6-5	TRBJ1-1	-	-	CASKAGVYGRVF	TGTGCCAGCAAGGCAGGGGTTTACGGAAGGGTCTTT
TRBV7-3	TRBJ1-2	-	-	CASTNAQGVGGYTF	TGTGCCAGCACCAACGCCCAGGGCGTGGGAGGCTACACCTTC
TRBV11-2	TRBJ2-1	-	-	CASSLGGGNWGNEQFF	TGTGCCAGCAGCTTAGGAGGGGGTAATTGGGGCAATGAGCAGTTCTTC
TRBV6-5	TRBJ2-7	-	-	CASSLPGTYEQYF	TGTGCCAGCAGTCTCCCCGGTACCTACGAGCAGTACTTC
TRBV19	TRBJ1-2	-	TRBD1	CASRGTGIDYGYTF	TGTGCCAGTAGAGGGACAGGCATAGACTATGGCTACACCTTC
TRBV10-3	TRBJ1-2	-	TRBD1	CAISGDRGNYGYTF	TGTGCCATCAGTGGGGACAGGGGTAACTATGGCTACACCTTC
TRBV5-1	TRBJ1-6	-	-	CASSLAGSSYNSPLHF	TGCGCCAGCAGCTTGGCTGGCAGCTCCTATAATTCACCCCTCCACTTT
TRBV2	TRBJ2-7	-	-	CASSEQGPSYEQYF	TGTGCCAGCAGTGAGCAGGGCCCCTCCTACGAGCAGTACTTC
TRBV14	TRBJ2-7	-	-	CASSQLGVRNEQYF	TGTGCCAGCAGCCAACTAGGGGTTCGTAACGAGCAGTACTTC
TRBV19	TRBJ2-7	-	-	CASRDGGGGSHEQYF	TGTGCCAGTAGGGACGGAGGTGGCGGTTCCCACGAGCAGTACTTC
TRBV5-6	TRBJ2-7	-	TRBD1	CASTGGQDEQYF	TGTGCCAGCACCGGGGGACAGGACGAGCAGTACTTC
TRBV6-5	TRBJ2-2	-	-	CASSYPTGANTGELFF	TGTGCCAGCAGTTACCCGACAGGAGCCAACACCGGGGAGCTGTTTTTT
TRBV23-1	TRBJ1-2	-	-	CASSYRDLDGGYTF	TGCGCCAGCAGTTACAGGGATTTGGATGGTGGCTACACCTTC
TRBV2	TRBJ1-2	-	-	CASSDALVSLGVGYTF	TGTGCCAGCAGTGATGCTCTGGTCTCATTAGGAGTTGGCTACACCTTC
TRBV12-3/TRBV12-4	TRBJ1-2	-	-	CASSPNNRRYTF	TGTGCCAGCAGTCCGAACAACAGACGCTACACCTTC
TRBV4-3	TRBJ1-3	-	-	CASSQESGYSGNTIYF	TGCGCCAGCAGCCAAGAATCGGGGTACTCTGGAAACACCATATATTTT
TRBV3-1/TRBV3-2	TRBJ2-5	-	-	CASSQDITDSPGTQYF	TGTGCCAGCAGCCAAGATATTACGGACAGCCCGGGGACCCAGTACTTC
TRBV6-2/TRBV6-3	TRBJ2-7	-	TRBD2	CASSYRLAGAAEQYF	TGTGCCAGCAGTTACCGCCTAGCGGGGGCAGCCGAGCAGTACTTC